The T cell receptor (beta chain) described here comes from a study of vaccination and CD4 T cells after COVID-19. In the study overall: The authors exposed cells to overlapping spike peptides derived from SARS-CoV-2, HCoV-NL63, HCoV-OC43 and HCoV-229E.

J was trimmed by 0 bases and V by 0 bases; bases with no gene match: 7. From germline, CDR1 is SGHTS and CDR2 YDEGEE. There are 17 residues in the CDR3. On this clonotype: The antigen is unknown.

Sequencing of cultured CD4+ T cell DNA used the Oncomine TCR Beta short-read assay. TCRdb ran MiXCR on the PCR reads and lists one entry per CDR3 protein. The data hold 20,000 to 25,000 distinct CDR3 sequences, with 60% observed a single time. Findings of the study overall: Median SARS-CoV-2-reactive clonotype numbers rose nonsignificantly, roughly 20 to 40.

The treatment is: 10-day PBMC culture with coronavirus spike peptide pools or control peptides (ViraFEST assay). The clonotype was recovered from a human donor who received a COVID-19 vaccine. The rearrangement uses TRBV5-8 and TRBJ1-2, with 8 positions matching TRBD1. The sequenced sample was CD4+ T cells from blood, cultured in vitro, obtained after SARS-CoV-2 vaccination. The CDR3 region has the DNA TGTGCCAGCAGCTTGGGGACAGGGACCCTTCCTAACTATGGCTACACCTTC. It specifies CASSLGTGTLPNYGYTF.